The present TCR beta chain was sequenced within a study of CD8 T cells in ankylosing spondylitis. Using quantitative 5'-RACE with molecular barcodes, the authors made TCR beta libraries. TCRdb reprocessed the 5' RACE reads via MiXCR and lists one record per CDR3 protein. The sample consists of 120,000 to 150,000 distinct CDR3 sequences, roughly 8% of them appearing once. Study findings and constraints: Disease-associated clonotypes exhibited CD8+ identity and were relatively infrequent in peripheral blood.

A word on this clonotype: Antigen unknown.

CDR3 length equals 14 residues. With 1 base removed from V and 1 base from J, the gap between germline ends came to 8 bases. CDR1 and CDR2 from the germline V gene are SGHRS and YFSETQ. Sequencing used synovial fluid, either unsorted or a sorted T cell fraction (not recorded which). This sequence was found in a male donor with ankylosing spondylitis. V is TRBV5-1 and J is TRBJ1-2; D not certain. The CDR3 DNA follows: TGCGCCAGCAGCTTGCAGTCTCATAACTATGGCTACACCTTC. Protein product: CASSLQSHNYGYTF.